This T cell receptor beta chain was documented in a study of blood T cell repertoires in COVID-19. Study-level information: PBMCs, B-cell-depleted T cells, or T cells were the source of the cDNA or gDNA that made up the material.

The data were produced by immunoSEQ multiplex PCR, yet TCRdb's version contains in-frame clones alone and is incomplete. Of about 200,000 clones in the sample, about 88% were seen once. The CDR3 sequence is 16 residues long. Germline trimming cut 5 bases from V and 5 bases from J; bases unmatched to any gene: 7. The germline V gene has CDR1 SGHTA and CDR2 FQGTGA. The sequenced sample consisted of peripheral blood. The V call is TRBV7-3, the J call TRBJ2-1, with TRBD2 identical over 12 bases. This receptor was taken from a man aged 50-59 years with COVID-19, enrolled during active disease. The CDR3, as DNA: TGTGCCAGCAGCCCAGGACTAGCGGGAATCAACAATGAGCAGTTCTTC. Its translation: CASSPGLAGINNEQFF.